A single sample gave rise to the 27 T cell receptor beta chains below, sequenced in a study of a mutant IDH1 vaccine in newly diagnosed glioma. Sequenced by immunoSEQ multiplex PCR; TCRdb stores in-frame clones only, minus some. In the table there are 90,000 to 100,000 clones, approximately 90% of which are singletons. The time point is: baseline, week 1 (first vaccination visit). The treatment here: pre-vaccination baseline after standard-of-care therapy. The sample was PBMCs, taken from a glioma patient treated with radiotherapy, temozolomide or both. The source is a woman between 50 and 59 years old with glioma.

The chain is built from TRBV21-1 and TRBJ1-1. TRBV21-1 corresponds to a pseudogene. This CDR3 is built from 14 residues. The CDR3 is CASSKGWENTEAFF. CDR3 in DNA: TGTGCCAGCAGCAAGGGGTGGGAGAACACTGAAGCTTTCTTT.

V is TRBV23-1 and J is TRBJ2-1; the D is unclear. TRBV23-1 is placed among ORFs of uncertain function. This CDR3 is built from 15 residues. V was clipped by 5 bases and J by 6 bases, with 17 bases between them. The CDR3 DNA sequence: TGCGCCAGCAGTTGCGGCCAGAGGAAATGCAATGAGCAGTTCTTC. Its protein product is CASSCGQRKCNEQFF.

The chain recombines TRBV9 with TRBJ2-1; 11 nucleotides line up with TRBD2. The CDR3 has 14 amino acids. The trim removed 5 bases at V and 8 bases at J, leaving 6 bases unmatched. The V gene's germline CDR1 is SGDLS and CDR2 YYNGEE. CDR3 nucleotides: TGTGCCAGCAGTACGGCTAGCGGGAGGTATGAGCAGTTCTTC. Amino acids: CASSTASGRYEQFF.

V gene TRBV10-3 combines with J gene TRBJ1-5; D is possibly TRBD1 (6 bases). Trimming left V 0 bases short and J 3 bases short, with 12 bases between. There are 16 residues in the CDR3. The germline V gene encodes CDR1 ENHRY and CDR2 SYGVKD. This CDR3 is CAISESAGANNQPQHF. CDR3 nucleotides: TGTGCCATCAGTGAGTCGGCAGGGGCTAACAATCAGCCCCAGCATTTT.

Written as DNA, the CDR3 is TGTGCCAGTAGTATATTTGGGACAGGAAATGAAAAACTGTTTTTT. It specifies CASSIFGTGNEKLFF. The chain carries TRBV19 and TRBJ1-4; TRBD1 matches 8 bases. This CDR3 region has 15 residues. The germline gives CDR1 LNHDA, CDR2 SQIVND (reference sequence). With V trimmed by 2 bases and J by 5 bases, 4 bases remained unmatched.

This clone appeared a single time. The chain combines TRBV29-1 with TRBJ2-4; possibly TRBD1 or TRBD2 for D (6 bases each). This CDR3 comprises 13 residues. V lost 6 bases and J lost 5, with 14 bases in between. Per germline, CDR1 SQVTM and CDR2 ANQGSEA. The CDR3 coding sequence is TGCAGCGTGGCAGGGGAGGTTGAAAACATTCAGTACTTC. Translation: CSVAGEVENIQYF. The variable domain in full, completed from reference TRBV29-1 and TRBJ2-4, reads SAVISQKPSRDICQRGTSLTIQCQVDSQVTMMFWYRQQPGQSLTLIATANQGSEATYESGFVIDKFPISRPNLTFSTLTVSNMSPEDSSIYLCSVAGEVENIQYFGAGTRLSVL.

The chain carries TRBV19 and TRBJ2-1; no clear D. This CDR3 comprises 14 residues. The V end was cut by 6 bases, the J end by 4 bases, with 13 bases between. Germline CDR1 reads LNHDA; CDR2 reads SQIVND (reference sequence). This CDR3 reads CASRTATGYNEQFF. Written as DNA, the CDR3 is TGTGCCAGTAGGACGGCGACCGGATACAATGAGCAGTTCTTC. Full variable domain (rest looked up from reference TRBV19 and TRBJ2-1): DGGITQSPKYLFRKEGQNVTLSCEQNLNHDAMYWYRQDPGQGLRLIYYSQIVNDFQKGDIAEGYSVSREKKESFPLTVTSAQKNPTAFYLCASRTATGYNEQFFGPGTRLTVL.

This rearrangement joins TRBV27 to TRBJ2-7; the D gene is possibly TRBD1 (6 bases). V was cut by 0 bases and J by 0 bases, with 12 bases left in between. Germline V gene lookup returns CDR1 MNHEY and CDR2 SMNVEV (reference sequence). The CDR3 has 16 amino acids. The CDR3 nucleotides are TGTGCCAGCAGTTTATCGCAGGGGTTTATCTCCTACGAGCAGTACTTC. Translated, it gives CASSLSQGFISYEQYF.

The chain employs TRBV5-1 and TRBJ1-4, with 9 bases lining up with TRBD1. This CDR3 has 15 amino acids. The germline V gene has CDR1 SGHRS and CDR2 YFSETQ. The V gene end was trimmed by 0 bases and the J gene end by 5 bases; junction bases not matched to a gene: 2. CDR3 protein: CASSLADRGNEKLFF. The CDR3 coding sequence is TGCGCCAGCAGCTTGGCTGACAGGGGGAATGAAAAACTGTTTTTT.

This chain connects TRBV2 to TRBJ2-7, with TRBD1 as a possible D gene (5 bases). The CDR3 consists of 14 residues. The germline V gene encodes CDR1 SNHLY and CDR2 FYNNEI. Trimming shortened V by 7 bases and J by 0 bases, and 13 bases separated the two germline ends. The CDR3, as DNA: TGTGCCAGCAAGATCAGACAGAGCTCCTACGAGCAGTACTTC. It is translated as CASKIRQSSYEQYF.

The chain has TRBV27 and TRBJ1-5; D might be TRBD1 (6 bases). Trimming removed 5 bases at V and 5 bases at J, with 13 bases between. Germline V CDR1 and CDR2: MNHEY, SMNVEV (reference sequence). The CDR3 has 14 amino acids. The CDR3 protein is CASSPNRVHQPQHF. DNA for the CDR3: TGTGCCAGCAGTCCTAACAGGGTACATCAGCCCCAGCATTTT.

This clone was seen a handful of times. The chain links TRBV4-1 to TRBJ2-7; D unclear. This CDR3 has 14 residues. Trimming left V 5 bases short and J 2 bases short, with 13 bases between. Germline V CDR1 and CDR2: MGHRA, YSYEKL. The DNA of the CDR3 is TGCGCCAGCAGCAAGATCGGGCAGACCTACGAGCAGTACTTC. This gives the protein CASSKIGQTYEQYF.

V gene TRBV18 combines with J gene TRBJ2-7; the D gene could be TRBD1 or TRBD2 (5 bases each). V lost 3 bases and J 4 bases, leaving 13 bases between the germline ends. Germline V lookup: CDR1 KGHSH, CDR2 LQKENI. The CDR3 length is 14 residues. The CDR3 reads CASSPSGSHYEQYF. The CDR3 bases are TGTGCCAGCTCACCCTCAGGGAGTCATTACGAGCAGTACTTC.

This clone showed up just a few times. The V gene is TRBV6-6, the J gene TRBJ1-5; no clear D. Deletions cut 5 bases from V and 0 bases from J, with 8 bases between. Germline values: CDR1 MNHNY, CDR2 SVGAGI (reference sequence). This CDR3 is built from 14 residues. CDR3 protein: CASSQSDSNQPQHF. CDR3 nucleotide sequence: TGTGCCAGCAGTCAGAGCGATAGCAATCAGCCCCAGCATTTT.

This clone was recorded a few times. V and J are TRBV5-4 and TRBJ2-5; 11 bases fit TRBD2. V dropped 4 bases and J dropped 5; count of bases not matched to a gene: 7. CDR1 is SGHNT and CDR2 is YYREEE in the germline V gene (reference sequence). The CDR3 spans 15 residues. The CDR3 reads CASSRSGRAGETQYF. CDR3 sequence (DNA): TGTGCCAGCAGCCGTAGCGGGAGGGCCGGGGAGACCCAGTACTTC.

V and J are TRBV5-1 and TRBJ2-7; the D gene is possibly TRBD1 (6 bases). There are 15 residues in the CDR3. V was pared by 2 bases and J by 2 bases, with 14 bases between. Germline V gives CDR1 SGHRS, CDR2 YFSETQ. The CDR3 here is CASSFGGVGAYEQYF. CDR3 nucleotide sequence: TGCGCCAGCAGCTTTGGGGGCGTCGGGGCCTACGAGCAGTACTTC.

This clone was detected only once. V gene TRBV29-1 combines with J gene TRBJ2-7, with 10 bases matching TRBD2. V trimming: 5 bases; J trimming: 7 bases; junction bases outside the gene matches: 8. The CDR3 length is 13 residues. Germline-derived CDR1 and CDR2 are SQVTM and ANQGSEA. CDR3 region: CSVRIAGGREQYF. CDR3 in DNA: TGCAGCGTTAGAATAGCGGGAGGCCGGGAGCAGTACTTC.

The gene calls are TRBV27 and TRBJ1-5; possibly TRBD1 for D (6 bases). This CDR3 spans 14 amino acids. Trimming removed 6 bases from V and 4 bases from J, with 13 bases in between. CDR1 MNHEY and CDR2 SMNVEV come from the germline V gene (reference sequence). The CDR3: CASSPRGGNQPQHF. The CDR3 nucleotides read TGTGCCAGCAGCCCGAGGGGGGGAAATCAGCCCCAGCATTTT.

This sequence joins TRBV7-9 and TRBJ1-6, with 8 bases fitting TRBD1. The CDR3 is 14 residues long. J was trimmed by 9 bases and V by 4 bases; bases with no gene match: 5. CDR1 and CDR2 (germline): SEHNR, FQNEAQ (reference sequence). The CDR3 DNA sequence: TGTGCCAGCAGCTGGGGACAGGCGACTTCACCCCTCCACTTT. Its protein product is CASSWGQATSPLHF.

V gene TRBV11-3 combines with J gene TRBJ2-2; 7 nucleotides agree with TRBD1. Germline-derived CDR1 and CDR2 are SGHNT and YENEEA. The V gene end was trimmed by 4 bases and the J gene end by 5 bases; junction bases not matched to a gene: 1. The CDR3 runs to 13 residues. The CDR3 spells CASSSQGTGELFF. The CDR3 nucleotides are TGTGCCAGCAGCTCACAGGGGACCGGGGAGCTGTTTTTT.

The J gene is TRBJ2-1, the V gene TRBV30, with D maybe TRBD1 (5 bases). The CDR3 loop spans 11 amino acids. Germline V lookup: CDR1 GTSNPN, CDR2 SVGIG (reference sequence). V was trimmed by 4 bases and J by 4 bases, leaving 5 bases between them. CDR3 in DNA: TGTGCCTGGAAGGGGTACAATGAGCAGTTCTTC. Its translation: CAWKGYNEQFF. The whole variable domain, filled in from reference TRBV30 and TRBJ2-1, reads SQTIHQWPATLVQPVGSPLSLECTVEGTSNPNLYWYRQAAGRGLQLLFYSVGIGQISSEVPQNLSASRPQDRQFILSSKKLLLSDSGFYLCAWKGYNEQFFGPGTRLTVL.

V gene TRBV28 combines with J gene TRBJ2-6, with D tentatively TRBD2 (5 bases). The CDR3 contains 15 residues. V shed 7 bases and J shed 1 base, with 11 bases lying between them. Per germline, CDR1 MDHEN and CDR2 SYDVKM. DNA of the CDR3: TGTGCCAGCACCCTCTCGGGGTCTGGGGCCAACGTCCTGACTTTC. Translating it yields CASTLSGSGANVLTF.

CDR3 in amino acids: CASSGSDRGNEQFF. CDR3 bases: TGTGCCAGCAGCGGAAGTGACAGGGGCAATGAGCAGTTCTTC. The rearrangement joins TRBV9 to TRBJ2-1, with TRBD1 matching 8 bases. Germline V gene sequence: CDR1 SGDLS, CDR2 YYNGEE. V shed 3 bases and J 6 bases; nucleotides not matched to a gene: 5. This CDR3 contains 14 residues. Using reference TRBV9 and TRBJ2-1 for the parts outside the CDR3, the full variable domain is DSGVTQTPKHLITATGQRVTLRCSPRSGDLSVYWYQQSLDQGLQFLIQYYNGEERAKGNILERFSAQQFPDLHSELNLSSLELGDSALYFCASSGSDRGNEQFFGPGTRLTVL.

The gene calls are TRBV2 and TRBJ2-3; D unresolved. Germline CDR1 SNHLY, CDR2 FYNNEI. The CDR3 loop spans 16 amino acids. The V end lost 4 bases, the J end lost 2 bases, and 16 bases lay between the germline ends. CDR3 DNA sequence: TGTGCCAGCAGTGGACGTTATGTTGATACCACAGATACGCAGTATTTT. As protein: CASSGRYVDTTDTQYF.

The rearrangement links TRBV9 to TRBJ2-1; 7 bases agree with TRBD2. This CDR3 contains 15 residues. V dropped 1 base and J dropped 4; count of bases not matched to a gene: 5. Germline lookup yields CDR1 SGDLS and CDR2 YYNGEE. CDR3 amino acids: CASSVSGLDYNEQFF. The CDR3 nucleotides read TGTGCCAGCAGCGTATCCGGACTAGATTACAATGAGCAGTTCTTC.

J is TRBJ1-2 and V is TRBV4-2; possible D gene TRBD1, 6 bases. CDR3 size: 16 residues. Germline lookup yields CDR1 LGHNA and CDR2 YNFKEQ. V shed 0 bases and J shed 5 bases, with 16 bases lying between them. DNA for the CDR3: TGTGCCAGCAGCCAAGAGGGGAGGGACACCCCTTATGGCTACACCTTC. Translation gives CASSQEGRDTPYGYTF.

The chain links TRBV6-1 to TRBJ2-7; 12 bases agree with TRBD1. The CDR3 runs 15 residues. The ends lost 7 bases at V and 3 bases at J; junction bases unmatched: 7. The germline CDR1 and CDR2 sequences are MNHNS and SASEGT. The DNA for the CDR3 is TGTGCCAGCAAGAGGGGGACAGGGGGCCTCTACGAGCAGTACTTC. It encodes CASKRGTGGLYEQYF.